The clone carrying this T cell receptor (beta chain) occurred many times. The antigen is undetermined. This sample was taken from a study of T cells after yellow fever vaccination. TCR cDNA, made by 5'RACE template switching, carried an added universal primer site and UMIs. A single record per CDR3 protein comes from TCRdb applying MiXCR to the 5' RACE reads. The sample consists of about 210,000 distinct CDR3 sequences, approximately 3% of them appearing once. The CDR3 sequence is 14 residues long. From germline, CDR1 is SGHNT and CDR2 YYREEE (reference sequence). The germline V and J ends were trimmed by 4 bases and 4 bases, with 14 bases remaining between them. Study observations and caveats: Sorted repertoires could include abundant contaminating clonotypes from bulk cells. Post-booster repertoires again held most primary-vaccination clones (roughly 95% CD4, roughly 88% CD8). Compared with primary, the secondary response was weaker and peaked at day 5, not 15.

The sample consisted of CD4+ T cells sorted from PBMCs, taken 10 days after the yellow fever booster vaccination. The TCR comes from a man between 18 and 29 years old who received the YFV17D yellow fever vaccine. The rearrangement uses TRBV5-4 and TRBJ2-5, with D possibly matching TRBD1 (6 bases). The CDR3 spells CASSTWGRGETQYF. CDR3 coding DNA: TGTGCCAGCAGCACATGGGGCAGGGGAGAGACCCAGTACTTC.